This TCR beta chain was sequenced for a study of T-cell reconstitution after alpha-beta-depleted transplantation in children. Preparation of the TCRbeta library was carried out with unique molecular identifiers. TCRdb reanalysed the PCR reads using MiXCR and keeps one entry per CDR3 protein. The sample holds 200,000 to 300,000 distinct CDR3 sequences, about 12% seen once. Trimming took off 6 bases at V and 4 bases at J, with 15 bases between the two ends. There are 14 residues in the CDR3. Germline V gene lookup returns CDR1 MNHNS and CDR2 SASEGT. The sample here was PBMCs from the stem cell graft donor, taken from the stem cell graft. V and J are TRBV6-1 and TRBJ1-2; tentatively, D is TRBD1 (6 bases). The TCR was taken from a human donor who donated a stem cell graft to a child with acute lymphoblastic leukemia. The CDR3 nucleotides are TGTGCCAGCAGATCTTTCTCAGGGGTCTATGGCTACACCTTC. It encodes CASRSFSGVYGYTF.